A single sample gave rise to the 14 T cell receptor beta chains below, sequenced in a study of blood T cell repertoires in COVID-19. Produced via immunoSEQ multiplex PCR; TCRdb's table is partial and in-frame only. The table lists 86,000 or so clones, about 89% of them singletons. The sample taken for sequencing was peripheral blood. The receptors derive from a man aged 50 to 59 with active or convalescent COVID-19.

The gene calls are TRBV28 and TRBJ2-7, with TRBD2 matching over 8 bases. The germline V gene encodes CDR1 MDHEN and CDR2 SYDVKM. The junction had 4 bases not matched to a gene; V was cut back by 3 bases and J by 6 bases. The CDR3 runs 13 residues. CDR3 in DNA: TGTGCCAGCAGTTTCGGAGCGGGGGTCGAGCAGTACTTC. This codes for CASSFGAGVEQYF.

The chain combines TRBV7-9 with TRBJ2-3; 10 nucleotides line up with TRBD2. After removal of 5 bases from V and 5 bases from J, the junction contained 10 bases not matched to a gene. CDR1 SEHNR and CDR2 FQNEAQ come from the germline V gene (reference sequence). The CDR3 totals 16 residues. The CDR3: CASSNPTSGVEDTQYF. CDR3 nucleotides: TGTGCCAGCAGCAACCCAACTAGCGGGGTGGAAGATACGCAGTATTTT.

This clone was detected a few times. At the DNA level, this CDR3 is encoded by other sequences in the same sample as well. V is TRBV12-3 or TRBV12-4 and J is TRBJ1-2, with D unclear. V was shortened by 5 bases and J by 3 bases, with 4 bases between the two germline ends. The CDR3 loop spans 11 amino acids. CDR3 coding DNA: TGTGCCAGCAGTCTCGACTATGGCTACACCTTC. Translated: CASSLDYGYTF.

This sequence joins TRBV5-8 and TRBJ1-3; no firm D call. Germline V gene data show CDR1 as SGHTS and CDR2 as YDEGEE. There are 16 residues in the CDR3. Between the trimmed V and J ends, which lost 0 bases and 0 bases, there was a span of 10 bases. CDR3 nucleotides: TGTGCCAGCAGCTTGGGCGGGTCGAGCTCTGGAAACACCATATATTTT. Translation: CASSLGGSSSGNTIYF.

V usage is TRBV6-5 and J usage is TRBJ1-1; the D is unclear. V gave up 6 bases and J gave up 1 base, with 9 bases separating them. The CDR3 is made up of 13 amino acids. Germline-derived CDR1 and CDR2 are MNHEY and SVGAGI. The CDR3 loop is CASSRVPNTEAFF. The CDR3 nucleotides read TGTGCCAGCAGCCGTGTCCCGAACACTGAAGCTTTCTTT.

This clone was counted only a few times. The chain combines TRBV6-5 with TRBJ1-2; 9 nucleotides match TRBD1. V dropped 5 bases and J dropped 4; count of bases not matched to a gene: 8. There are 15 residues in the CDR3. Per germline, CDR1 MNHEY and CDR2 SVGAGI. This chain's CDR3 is CASSPTTGGGYGYTF. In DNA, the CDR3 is TGTGCCAGCAGTCCAACAACAGGGGGCGGCTATGGCTACACCTTC.

The CDR3 nucleotides are TGTGCCAGCAGCTTAGGGGGGGATCTCTCCTACAATGAGCAGTTCTTC. It codes for CASSLGGDLSYNEQFF. This chain uses TRBV11-2 with TRBJ2-1; D is perhaps TRBD2 (6 bases). CDR3 length: 16 amino acids. Germline V gene data show CDR1 as SGHAT and CDR2 as FQNNGV. The V gene lost 1 base and the J gene lost 0 bases, with 10 bases spanning the gap.

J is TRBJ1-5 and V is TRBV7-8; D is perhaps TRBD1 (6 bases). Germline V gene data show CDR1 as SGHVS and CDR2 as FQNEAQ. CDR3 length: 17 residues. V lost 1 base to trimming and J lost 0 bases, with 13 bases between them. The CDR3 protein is CASSLVDSSYSNQPQHF. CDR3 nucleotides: TGTGCCAGCAGCTTAGTGGACAGCAGCTATAGCAATCAGCCCCAGCATTTT.

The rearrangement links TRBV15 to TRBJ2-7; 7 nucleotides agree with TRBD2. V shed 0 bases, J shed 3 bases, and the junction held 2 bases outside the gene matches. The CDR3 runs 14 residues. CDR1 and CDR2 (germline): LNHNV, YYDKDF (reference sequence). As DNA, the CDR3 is TGTGCCACCAGCAGAGAGGGCGGGGGCTACGAGCAGTACTTC. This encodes CATSREGGGYEQYF.

CDR3 nucleotides: TGCGCCAGCAGCCACCCGGACAGCCAATATCAGCCCCAGCATTTT. Translation gives CASSHPDSQYQPQHF. The chain joins TRBV4-1 to TRBJ1-5; perhaps TRBD1 as D (6 bases). From germline, CDR1 is MGHRA and CDR2 YSYEKL. The CDR3 length is 15 residues. V was cut by 3 bases and J by 5 bases, with 14 bases left in between.

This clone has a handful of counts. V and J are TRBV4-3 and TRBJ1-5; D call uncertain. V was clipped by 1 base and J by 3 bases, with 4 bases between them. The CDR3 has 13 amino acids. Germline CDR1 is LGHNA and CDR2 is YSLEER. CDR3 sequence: CASSQVLNQPQHF. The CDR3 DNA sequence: TGCGCCAGCAGCCAAGTCCTCAATCAGCCCCAGCATTTT.

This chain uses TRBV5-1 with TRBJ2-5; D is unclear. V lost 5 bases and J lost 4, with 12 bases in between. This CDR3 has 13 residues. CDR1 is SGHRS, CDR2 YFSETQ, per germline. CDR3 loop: CASSSRPTETQYF. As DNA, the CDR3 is TGCGCCAGCAGTAGCCGCCCCACAGAGACCCAGTACTTC.

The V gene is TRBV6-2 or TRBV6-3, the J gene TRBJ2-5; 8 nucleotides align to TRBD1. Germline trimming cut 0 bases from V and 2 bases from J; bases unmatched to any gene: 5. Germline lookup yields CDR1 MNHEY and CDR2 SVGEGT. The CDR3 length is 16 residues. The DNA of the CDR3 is TGTGCCAGCAGTTACTCTTGGACAGGGAATCAAGAGACCCAGTACTTC. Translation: CASSYSWTGNQETQYF.

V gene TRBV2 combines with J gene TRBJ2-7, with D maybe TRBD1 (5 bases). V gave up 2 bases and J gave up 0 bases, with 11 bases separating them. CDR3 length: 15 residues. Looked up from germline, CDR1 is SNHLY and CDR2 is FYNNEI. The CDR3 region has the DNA TGTGCCAGCAGTGAAAGGTCAGGGCCCTCCTACGAGCAGTACTTC. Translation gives CASSERSGPSYEQYF.